Listed below are T cell receptor beta chains from one sample, sequenced in a study of blood T cell repertoires in COVID-19. Some clones are missing from TCRdb's copy, which holds only in-frame ones; the method was immunoSEQ multiplex PCR. The sample has about 160,000 clones; almost 85% are singletons. Sequenced: peripheral blood. The receptors were sampled from a human donor with acute or convalescent COVID-19. The donor label of this sample is uncertain. The CDR3 runs from the conserved cysteine through the conserved F or W.

v_call: TRBV6-5
j_call: TRBJ1-5
cdr3_aa: CASNWRPQHF

v_call: TRBV19
j_call: TRBJ1-2
cdr3_aa: CATRRRQGSGYTF

v_call: TRBV19
j_call: TRBJ1-4
cdr3_aa: CASSIGGLGEKLFF

v_call: TRBV5-4
j_call: TRBJ1-2
cdr3_aa: CASSSGTGTPYGYTF

v_call: TRBV5-4
j_call: TRBJ2-3
cdr3_aa: CASSHRSVGVSDTQYF

v_call: TRBV10-3
j_call: TRBJ1-4
cdr3_aa: CATRKTGTGATNEKLFF

v_call: TRBV5-6
j_call: TRBJ2-3
cdr3_aa: CASSRLSAPRGQYF

v_call: TRBV19
j_call: TRBJ2-3
cdr3_aa: CASSTPKGVSSSTDTQYF

v_call: TRBV12-3/TRBV12-4
j_call: TRBJ1-4
cdr3_aa: CASSGGQGEKLFF

v_call: TRBV9
j_call: TRBJ1-4
cdr3_aa: CASSVGMTGGSEKLFF

v_call: TRBV12-3/TRBV12-4
j_call: TRBJ2-5
cdr3_aa: CATRYTQYF

v_call: TRBV7-2
j_call: TRBJ1-1
cdr3_aa: CASSPWTGDTEAFF

v_call: TRBV4-3
j_call: TRBJ1-4
cdr3_aa: CASSQDREGSTNEKLFF

v_call: TRBV2
j_call: TRBJ2-2
cdr3_aa: CASSEGRGGELFF

v_call: TRBV19
j_call: TRBJ1-3
cdr3_aa: CASSGRGLVNTIYF

v_call: TRBV9
j_call: TRBJ2-1
cdr3_aa: CASSALAGGHRGEQFF

v_call: TRBV5-4
j_call: TRBJ1-2
cdr3_aa: CASSLVSGNYGYTF

v_call: TRBV7-9
j_call: TRBJ1-2
cdr3_aa: CASSLGDSYGYTF

v_call: TRBV6-2/TRBV6-3
j_call: TRBJ1-2
cdr3_aa: CASSWDSRGYTF

v_call: TRBV4-1
j_call: TRBJ2-2
cdr3_aa: CASSRLTGGSAGELFF

v_call: TRBV6-2/TRBV6-3
j_call: TRBJ2-3
cdr3_aa: CASSPSGGAREDTQYF

v_call: TRBV12-3/TRBV12-4
j_call: TRBJ1-2
cdr3_aa: CASSRGRYGYTF

v_call: TRBV7-9
j_call: TRBJ1-2
cdr3_aa: CASSSSARTGGPRGYGYTF

v_call: TRBV4-1
j_call: TRBJ2-7
cdr3_aa: CASSQDRGGYEQYF

v_call: TRBV6-6
j_call: TRBJ1-5
cdr3_aa: CASSYSRGSNQPQHF

v_call: TRBV3-1/TRBV3-2
j_call: TRBJ2-5
cdr3_aa: CASKMRGEGETQYF

v_call: TRBV18
j_call: TRBJ1-2
cdr3_aa: CASSRFTGNYGYTF

v_call: TRBV18
j_call: TRBJ1-1
cdr3_aa: CASSIGQPTEAFF

v_call: TRBV9
j_call: TRBJ1-6
cdr3_aa: CASSVEGALNSPLHF

v_call: TRBV1
j_call: TRBJ2-3
cdr3_aa: CTSSQDPWGRGGTDTQYF

v_call: TRBV5-1
j_call: TRBJ1-6
cdr3_aa: CASSLGGGGLNNSPLHF

v_call: TRBV6-5
j_call: TRBJ2-1
cdr3_aa: CASSYSRGNEQFF

v_call: TRBV18
j_call: TRBJ1-2
cdr3_aa: CASSGQSGNGYTF

v_call: TRBV4-1
j_call: TRBJ1-5
cdr3_aa: CASSPPLGTGRPNQPQHF

v_call: TRBV6-5
j_call: TRBJ1-2
cdr3_aa: CASRGTGGPNYGYTF

v_call: TRBV10-3
j_call: TRBJ2-1
cdr3_aa: CAISETSNEQFF

v_call: TRBV9
j_call: TRBJ1-3
cdr3_aa: CASSVDLGQLSGNTIYF

v_call: TRBV18
j_call: TRBJ1-6
cdr3_aa: CASSPLGVRDSPLHF

v_call: TRBV5-1
j_call: TRBJ1-4
cdr3_aa: CASHYGEKLFF

v_call: TRBV5-1
j_call: TRBJ1-1
cdr3_aa: CASSLQLGAEAFF

v_call: TRBV10-3
j_call: TRBJ2-5
cdr3_aa: CAISESGNRAGQETQYF

v_call: TRBV19
j_call: TRBJ1-2
cdr3_aa: CASSPRTGYGYTF

v_call: TRBV3-1/TRBV3-2
j_call: TRBJ1-5
cdr3_aa: CASSQDGDQPQHF

v_call: TRBV10-1
j_call: TRBJ1-3
cdr3_aa: CASSSSDSSGNTIYF

v_call: TRBV7-2
j_call: TRBJ1-5
cdr3_aa: CASSLASQPQHF

v_call: TRBV10-3
j_call: TRBJ2-7
cdr3_aa: CAISESPGQGYEQYF

v_call: TRBV19
j_call: TRBJ2-4
cdr3_aa: CASSMGLAGGPAKNIQYF

v_call: TRBV9
j_call: TRBJ1-3
cdr3_aa: CASSQTGTGSSGNTIYF

v_call: TRBV7-9
j_call: TRBJ2-7
cdr3_aa: CASSFTDSEQYF

v_call: TRBV2
j_call: TRBJ1-2
cdr3_aa: CASRSGVASYGYTF

v_call: TRBV3-1/TRBV3-2
j_call: TRBJ1-2
cdr3_aa: CASSQQGGGGYTF

v_call: TRBV6-1
j_call: TRBJ2-6
cdr3_aa: CASSDYSVEPLRGANVLTF

v_call: TRBV5-1
j_call: TRBJ2-7
cdr3_aa: CASSLLGLAGKHEQYF

v_call: TRBV10-3
j_call: TRBJ1-5
cdr3_aa: CAISTGTGDQPQHF

v_call: TRBV2
j_call: TRBJ1-2
cdr3_aa: CASSVRKGEEGYTF

v_call: TRBV19
j_call: TRBJ1-5
cdr3_aa: CASSGDRAFQPQHF

v_call: TRBV4-1
j_call: TRBJ1-6
cdr3_aa: CASSQGGSSYNSPLHF